Listed below are T cell receptor beta chains from one sample, sequenced in a study of CD8+ T cells in alopecia areata. Some clones are missing from TCRdb's copy, which holds only in-frame ones; the method was immunoSEQ multiplex PCR. This sample has about 110,000 clones, with around 50% found just once. The input for sequencing was CD8+ T cells sorted from blood, taken at week 24, from a patient treated with tofacitinib. The receptors shown here come from a human donor with alopecia areata. Each CDR3 is given with its conserved first and last residue. Each record gives: clone size, V gene, D gene, J gene, CDR3 protein, CDR3 DNA. D genes are given only for firm matches. Not all rows give a size; the values are once, few, many and, for expanded clones, a class.

few	TRBV6-4	TRBD1	TRBJ2-3	CASSEETGGTDTQYF	TGTGCCAGCAGTGAAGAGACAGGGGGCACAGATACGCAGTATTTT
NA	TRBV7-9	TRBD1	TRBJ1-2	CASISHTRGTDYGYTF	TGTGCCAGCATCTCCCATACCCGCGGGACAGACTATGGCTACACCTTC
few	TRBV29-1	NA	TRBJ2-7	CSVAPRGSYEQYF	TGCAGCGTGGCCCCTCGGGGTAGCTACGAGCAGTACTTC
NA	TRBV5-6	NA	TRBJ2-4	CASTLQGTIQYF	TGTGCCAGCACTCTTCAGGGAACCATTCAGTACTTC
once	TRBV29-1	NA	TRBJ1-2	CSVEEVRVGRAYYGYTF	TGCAGCGTTGAAGAAGTCCGGGTCGGTCGGGCCTACTATGGCTACACCTTC
few	TRBV7-3	TRBD1	TRBJ1-5	CASSLGLTGEKPQHF	TGTGCCAGCAGCTTAGGCCTGACAGGGGAGAAGCCCCAGCATTTT
NA	TRBV1	NA	TRBJ1-5	CTSSQRDNKYQPQHF	TGCACCAGCAGCCAAAGGGACAACAAATATCAGCCCCAGCATTTT
NA	TRBV6-5	NA	TRBJ1-2	CASSYSRPYGYTF	TGTGCCAGCAGTTACTCGAGGCCATATGGCTACACCTTC
NA	TRBV6-1	NA	TRBJ1-6	CASSDEGRGNSPLHF	TGTGCCAGCAGTGACGAGGGCCGAGGTAATTCACCCCTCCACTTT
NA	TRBV7-6	NA	TRBJ2-6	CASSLGETAGANVLTF	TGTGCCAGCAGCTTAGGAGAGACCGCTGGGGCCAACGTCCTGACTTTC
once	TRBV15	NA	TRBJ2-3	CATSREGTSGDTDTQYF	TGTGCCACCAGCAGAGAGGGTACGTCGGGGGATACAGATACGCAGTATTTT
NA	TRBV9	NA	TRBJ2-3	CASSISRGRGIDTQYF	TGTGCCAGCAGCATCAGCAGGGGAAGGGGCATTGATACGCAGTATTTT
NA	TRBV29-1	NA	TRBJ2-3	CSVESLKDRVSTDTQYF	TGCAGCGTTGAGAGTTTGAAGGACCGAGTTAGCACAGATACGCAGTATTTT
NA	TRBV7-9	NA	TRBJ1-4	CASSSRDGRQSTKEKLFF	TGTGCCAGCAGCTCCCGGGACGGCCGTCAGTCCACAAAGGAAAAACTGTTTTTT
NA	TRBV12-5	NA	TRBJ2-1	CASVLNSGRPGEQFF	TGTGCTAGTGTTCTTAACTCGGGGCGACCAGGTGAGCAGTTCTTC
NA	TRBV15	TRBD2	TRBJ2-7	CATSRVPSGVAGGYEQYF	TGTGCCACCAGCAGAGTCCCCTCCGGGGTAGCGGGGGGCTACGAGCAGTACTTC
few	TRBV27	TRBD1	TRBJ2-7	CASSLTGGTYEQYF	TGTGCCAGCAGTTTGACAGGGGGGACCTACGAGCAGTACTTC
once	TRBV29-1	TRBD1	TRBJ2-7	CSVTGQGLGKEYF	TGCAGCGTCACGGGACAGGGGCTGGGTAAGGAGTACTTC
NA	TRBV14	NA	TRBJ2-7	CASSSDVLWYEQYF	TGTGCCAGCAGCTCGGACGTCCTCTGGTACGAGCAGTACTTC
few	TRBV5-4	TRBD1	TRBJ1-1	CASSPWTGKDTEAFF	TGTGCCAGCAGTCCATGGACAGGGAAGGACACTGAAGCTTTCTTT
NA	TRBV5-6	NA	TRBJ2-7	CASSLDGVYEQYF	TGTGCCAGCAGCTTGGACGGGGTCTACGAGCAGTACTTC
few	TRBV27	NA	TRBJ2-3	CASGWFTDTQYF	TGTGCCAGCGGATGGTTCACAGATACGCAGTATTTT
NA	TRBV4-3	TRBD1	TRBJ2-5	CASSQQGQQETQYF	TGCGCCAGCAGCCAACAGGGACAGCAAGAGACCCAGTACTTC
many	TRBV7-2	NA	TRBJ2-3	CASSLVGGTDTQYF	TGTGCCAGCAGCTTAGTCGGGGGCACAGATACGCAGTATTTT
NA	TRBV15	TRBD2	TRBJ2-1	CATSRGLLAGGNEQFF	TGTGCCACCAGCAGAGGCCTCCTGGCGGGGGGGAATGAGCAGTTCTTC
NA	TRBV27	NA	TRBJ1-2	CASSLTGSFYGYTF	TGTGCCAGCAGTCTAACGGGGTCCTTCTATGGCTACACCTTC
NA	TRBV27	NA	TRBJ1-2	CASTSLSGVGYTF	TGTGCCAGCACCTCTCTATCAGGGGTGGGCTACACCTTC